Reported below is one TCR beta chain. What it recognizes is unknown. These data belong to a study of T cell clonotyping in hematopoietic cell transplantation. Time point here: recipient sample about 28 days before transplant, after cytoreduction. The J segment lost 7 bases and the V segment lost 2 bases, leaving 7 bases of the junction unmatched. CDR1 is SGHRS and CDR2 is YFSETQ in the germline V gene. The CDR3 length is 16 residues. Points from the study as a whole: Recipient TCR diversity dropped after transplant; expanded clonotypes rose from day 30 to 180.

Produced via immunoSEQ multiplex PCR; TCRdb's table is partial and in-frame only. The sample yields approximately 26,000 clones, about 93% seen once. The chain links TRBV5-1 to TRBJ2-1, with 12 bases fitting TRBD2. Material: peripheral blood mononuclear cells, obtained before stem cell transplant. The clonotype originates from a man in his fifties with acute myeloid leukemia. Some clones in this sample may be carry-over from other donors' samples. In DNA, the CDR3 is TGCGCCAGCAGCTTAACCACTAGCGGGGGGAGGAATGAGCAGTTCTTC. Its translation: CASSLTTSGGRNEQFF.